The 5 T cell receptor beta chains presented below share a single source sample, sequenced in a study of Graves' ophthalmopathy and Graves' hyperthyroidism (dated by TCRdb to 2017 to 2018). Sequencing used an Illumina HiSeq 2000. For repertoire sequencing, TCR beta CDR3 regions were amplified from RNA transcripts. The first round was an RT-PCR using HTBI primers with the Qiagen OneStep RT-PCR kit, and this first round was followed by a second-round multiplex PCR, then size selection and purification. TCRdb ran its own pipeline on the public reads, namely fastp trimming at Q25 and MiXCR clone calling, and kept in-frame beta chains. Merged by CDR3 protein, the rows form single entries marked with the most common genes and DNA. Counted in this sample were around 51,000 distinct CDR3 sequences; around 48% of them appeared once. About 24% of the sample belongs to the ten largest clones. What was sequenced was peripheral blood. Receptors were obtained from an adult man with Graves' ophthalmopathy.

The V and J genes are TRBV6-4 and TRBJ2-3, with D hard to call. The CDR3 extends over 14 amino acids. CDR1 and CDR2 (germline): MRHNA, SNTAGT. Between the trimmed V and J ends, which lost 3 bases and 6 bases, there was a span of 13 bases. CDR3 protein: CASSDGQEADTQYF. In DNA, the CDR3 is TGTGCCAGCAGTGATGGTCAAGAAGCGGATACGCAGTATTTT.

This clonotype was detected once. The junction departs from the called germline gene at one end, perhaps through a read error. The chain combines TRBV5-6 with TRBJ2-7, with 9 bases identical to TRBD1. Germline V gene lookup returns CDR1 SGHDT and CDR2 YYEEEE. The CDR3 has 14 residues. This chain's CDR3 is CASSRDRETYGQYF. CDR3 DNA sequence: TGTGCCAGCAGCAGGGACAGGGAAACCTACGGGCAGTACTTC.

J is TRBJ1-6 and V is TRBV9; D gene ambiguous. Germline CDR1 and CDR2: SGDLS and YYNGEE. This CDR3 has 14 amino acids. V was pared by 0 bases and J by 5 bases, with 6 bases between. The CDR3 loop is CASSVVSHNSPLHF. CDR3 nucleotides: TGTGCCAGCAGCGTAGTCAGTCATAATTCACCCCTCCACTTT.

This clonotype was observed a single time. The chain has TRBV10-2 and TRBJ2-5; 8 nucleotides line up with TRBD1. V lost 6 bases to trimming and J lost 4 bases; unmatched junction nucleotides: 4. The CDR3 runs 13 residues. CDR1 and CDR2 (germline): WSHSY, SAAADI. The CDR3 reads CASRAGGTETQYF. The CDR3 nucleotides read TGCGCCAGCAGGGCAGGGGGCACAGAGACCCAGTACTTC.

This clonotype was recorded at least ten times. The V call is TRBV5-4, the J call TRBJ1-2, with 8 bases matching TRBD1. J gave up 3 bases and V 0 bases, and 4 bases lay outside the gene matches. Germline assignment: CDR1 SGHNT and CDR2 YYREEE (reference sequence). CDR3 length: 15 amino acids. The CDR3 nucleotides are TGTGCCAGCAGCTTGGAGGGACAGGAATACTATGGCTACACCTTC. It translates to CASSLEGQEYYGYTF.